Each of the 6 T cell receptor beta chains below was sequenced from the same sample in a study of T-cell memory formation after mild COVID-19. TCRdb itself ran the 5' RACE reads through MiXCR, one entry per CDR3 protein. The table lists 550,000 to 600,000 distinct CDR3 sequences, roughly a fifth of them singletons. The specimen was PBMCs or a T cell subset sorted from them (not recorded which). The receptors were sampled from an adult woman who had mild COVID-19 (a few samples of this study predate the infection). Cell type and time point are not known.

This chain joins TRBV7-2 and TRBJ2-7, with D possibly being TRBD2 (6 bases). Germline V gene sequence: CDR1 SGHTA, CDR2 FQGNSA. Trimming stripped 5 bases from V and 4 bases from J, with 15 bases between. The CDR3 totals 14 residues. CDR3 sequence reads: CASSLGTQTYEQYF. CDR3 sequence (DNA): TGTGCCAGCAGCCTCGGGACTCAGACTTACGAGCAGTACTTC.

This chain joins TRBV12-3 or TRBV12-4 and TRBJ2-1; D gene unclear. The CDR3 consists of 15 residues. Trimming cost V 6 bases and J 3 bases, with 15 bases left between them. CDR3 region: CASRTSDGIYNEQFF. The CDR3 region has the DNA TGTGCCAGCAGGACGTCGGACGGAATCTACAATGAGCAGTTCTTC.

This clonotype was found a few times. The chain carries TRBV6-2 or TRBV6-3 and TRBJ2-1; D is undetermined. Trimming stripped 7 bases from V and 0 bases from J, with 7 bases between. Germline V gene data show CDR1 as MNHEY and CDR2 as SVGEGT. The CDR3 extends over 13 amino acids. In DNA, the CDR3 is TGTGCCAGCAAGGATCTCTCCTACAATGAGCAGTTCTTC. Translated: CASKDLSYNEQFF.

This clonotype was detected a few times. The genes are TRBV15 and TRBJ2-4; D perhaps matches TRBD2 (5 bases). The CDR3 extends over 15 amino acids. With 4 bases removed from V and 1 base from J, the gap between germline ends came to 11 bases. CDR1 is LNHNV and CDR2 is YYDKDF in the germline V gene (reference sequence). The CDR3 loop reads CATSIGRGAKNIQYF. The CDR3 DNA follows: TGTGCCACCAGCATAGGAAGAGGGGCCAAAAACATTCAGTACTTC.

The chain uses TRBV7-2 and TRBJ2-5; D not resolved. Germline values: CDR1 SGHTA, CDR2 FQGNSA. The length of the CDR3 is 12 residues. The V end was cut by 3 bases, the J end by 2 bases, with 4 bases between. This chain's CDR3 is CTSSFPQETQYF. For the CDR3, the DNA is TGTACCAGCAGCTTTCCACAAGAGACCCAGTACTTC.

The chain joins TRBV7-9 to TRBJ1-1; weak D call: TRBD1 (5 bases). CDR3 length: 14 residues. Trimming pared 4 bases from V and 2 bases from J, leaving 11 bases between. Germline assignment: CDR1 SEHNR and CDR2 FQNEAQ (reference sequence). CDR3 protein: CASSWVTDNTEAFF. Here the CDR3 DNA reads TGTGCCAGCAGCTGGGTGACAGATAACACTGAAGCTTTCTTT.